This entry features one T cell receptor (beta chain) sequence. This sample was taken from a study of blood T cell repertoires in COVID-19. Germline values: CDR1 KGHDR, CDR2 SFDVKD. V was cut by 3 bases and J by 3 bases, with 18 bases left in between. The CDR3 covers 17 residues. The data were produced by immunoSEQ multiplex PCR, yet TCRdb's version contains in-frame clones alone and is incomplete. The sample shows approximately 220,000 clones, approximately 86% of them seen only once. V and J are TRBV24-1 and TRBJ2-3, with D perhaps TRBD2 (5 bases). Sequencing used PBMCs or T cells enriched from blood (not recorded which). The origin of this receptor is a woman in her twenties or thirties who had been exposed to COVID-19. DNA of the CDR3: TGTGCCACCAGTGATCCCCGGGCCTACTCGGGGACAGATACGCAGTATTTT. This translates into CATSDPRAYSGTDTQYF.